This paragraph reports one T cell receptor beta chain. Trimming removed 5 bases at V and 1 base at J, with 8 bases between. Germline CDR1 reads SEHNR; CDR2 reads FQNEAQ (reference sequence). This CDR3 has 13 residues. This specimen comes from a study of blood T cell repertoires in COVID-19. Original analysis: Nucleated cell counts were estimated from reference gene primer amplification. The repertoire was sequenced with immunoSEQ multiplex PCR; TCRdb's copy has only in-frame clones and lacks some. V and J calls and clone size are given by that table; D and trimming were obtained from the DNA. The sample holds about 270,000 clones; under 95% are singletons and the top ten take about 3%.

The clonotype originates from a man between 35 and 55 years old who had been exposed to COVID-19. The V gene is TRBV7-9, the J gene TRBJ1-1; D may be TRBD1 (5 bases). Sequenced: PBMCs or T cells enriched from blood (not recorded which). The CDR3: CASSRQPNTEAFF. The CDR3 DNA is TGTGCCAGCAGCCGACAGCCGAACACTGAAGCTTTCTTT.